This T cell receptor beta chain was recorded in a study of blood T cell repertoires in COVID-19 (dated by TCRdb to the early 2020s). With respect to the entire study: Collaborator samples came from the United States, Italy and Spain and covered acute and convalescent phases of COVID-19. The prospective study material was composed of cDNA or gDNA derived from T cells, B-cell-depleted T cells, or PBMCs. Deeply sampled blood TCRbeta repertoires from subjects exposed to, actively infected with, or recovered from COVID-19 were included in the dataset. A freely available public database, intended as a resource for researchers studying the immune response to SARS-CoV-2, is where the repertoires were released. Samples came from the ongoing ImmuneRACE study (first 160 participants) plus 1,254 subjects from 6 global collaborators. A de-identified subject ID, COVID-19 status, age in years and sex were almost always included in the sample metadata. HLA class I and class II types, where available, came from metadata supplied by the sample provider rather than from assay-based typing.

As concerns this clone: Its antigen remains undetermined. There are no base qualities to consult, and no much larger clone falls within one base.

The collaborating institutions used their own protocols to collect whole blood in K2EDTA tubes. For TCRbeta analysis, collaborators shipped samples in one of three forms: frozen whole blood, isolated PBMCs, or DNA extracted from either of those sample types. Study-wide findings and limitations: The quantity of clinical and demographic metadata differed by source and by participant and was supplied without curation.

The CDR3 measures 11 amino acids from cysteine to phenylalanine. The read is trimmed to its CDR3 DNA, 33 bases read in frame from base 1. The junction shows trimming of 6 bases on V and 5 bases on J, plus 10 bases between the germline ends. Reading the germline V gene (reference sequence) gives CDR1 DFQATT and CDR2 SNEGSKA. TCRbeta CDR3 regions were amplified from genomic DNA using the immunoSEQ Assay, a bias-controlled multiplex PCR. Concerning the study's data processing: The number of nucleated cells in each sample was estimated by amplification of reference gene primers within the assay. To quantify the absolute abundance of each unique TCRbeta CDR3 rearrangement, sequence reads were collapsed and filtered. Productive Simpson clonality was computed per sample as the square root of Simpson's diversity index over productive rearrangements. TCRdb took this table from immuneACCESS and kept in-frame rearrangements with V and J called. Such tables lack part of the clones; where checked against another copy, unresolved V genes explain under half of the gap, and the rest is unexplained. For V, J and clone size, that table is used; D and trimming come from the DNA. A total of roughly 90,000 clones appear in this sample, 75% to 90% of them only once. The leading ten clones occupy around 29% of the sample.

The chain uses TRBV20-1 and TRBJ2-5; the D gene remains uncertain. The TCR was taken from a woman older than 75 with active or convalescent COVID-19. Sequencing used peripheral blood. The DNA sequence is given as TGCAGTGCCTCATTCCGGGAGACCCAGTACTTC. It translates to CSASFRETQYF.